The text below deals with one T cell receptor beta chain. Its antigen is undetermined. Partitioning of CD4+ cells yielded a CD45RA+ naive subset and a CD45RA-negative memory subset. Losses at the gene ends were 6 bases for V and 8 bases for J; bases not matched to a gene: 7. The CDR3 totals 14 residues. CDR1 is SNHLY, CDR2 FYNNEI, per germline. This sample was taken from a study of shared clonotypes between healthy human individuals. Findings of the study overall: Among non-shared clonotypes, generation probabilities were lower than among those shared by all four donors.

Assay: immunoSEQ multiplex PCR; the TCRdb copy retains only in-frame clones and omits some. The sample gives about 1 million clones, 70% to 80% of which show up once; about 1.5% is in the top ten. The TCR originated in a man younger than 35 in good health. The specimen was memory CD4+ T cells sorted from blood. Subset meaning: CD45RA-negative fraction. The chain links TRBV2 to TRBJ2-1; 10 nucleotides agree with TRBD2. CDR3 region: CASRRTSGGDEQFF. DNA of the CDR3: TGTGCCAGCAGGAGGACTAGCGGTGGAGATGAGCAGTTCTTC.